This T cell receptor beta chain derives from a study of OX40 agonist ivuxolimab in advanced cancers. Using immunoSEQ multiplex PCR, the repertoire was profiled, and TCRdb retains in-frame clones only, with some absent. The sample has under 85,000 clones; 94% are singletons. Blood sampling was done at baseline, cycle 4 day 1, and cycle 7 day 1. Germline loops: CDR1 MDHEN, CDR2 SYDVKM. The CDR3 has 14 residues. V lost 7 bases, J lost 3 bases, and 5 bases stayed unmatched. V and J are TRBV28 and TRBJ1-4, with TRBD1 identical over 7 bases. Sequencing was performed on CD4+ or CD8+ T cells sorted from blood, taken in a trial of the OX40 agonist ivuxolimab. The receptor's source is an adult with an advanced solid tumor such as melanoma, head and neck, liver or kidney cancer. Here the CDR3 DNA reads TGTGCCAGCACCAGGGGGTATTCTAATGAAAAACTGTTTTTT. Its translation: CASTRGYSNEKLFF.